This TCR beta chain comes out of a study of T-cell memory formation after mild COVID-19. Study-level background: Clustering of TCRs was largely donor specific.

This clonotype was picked up a small number of times. The CDR3 loop spans 17 amino acids. The V gene's germline CDR1 is SGHVS and CDR2 FQNEAQ. Trimming removed 0 bases from V and 0 bases from J, with 12 bases in between. Each CDR3 protein gets one entry after TCRdb re-called the 5' RACE reads with MiXCR. The sample lists 90,000 to 120,000 distinct CDR3 sequences, about 15% occurring once. The chain joins TRBV7-8 to TRBJ1-5; no clear D. Sequences were obtained from PBMCs or a T cell subset sorted from them (not recorded which). The receptor was derived from a young man who had mild COVID-19 (a few samples of this study predate the infection). Cell type and time point are not known. CDR3 DNA sequence: TGTGCCAGCAGCTTAGCCGGCACGGACTATAGCAATCAGCCCCAGCATTTT. Protein: CASSLAGTDYSNQPQHF.